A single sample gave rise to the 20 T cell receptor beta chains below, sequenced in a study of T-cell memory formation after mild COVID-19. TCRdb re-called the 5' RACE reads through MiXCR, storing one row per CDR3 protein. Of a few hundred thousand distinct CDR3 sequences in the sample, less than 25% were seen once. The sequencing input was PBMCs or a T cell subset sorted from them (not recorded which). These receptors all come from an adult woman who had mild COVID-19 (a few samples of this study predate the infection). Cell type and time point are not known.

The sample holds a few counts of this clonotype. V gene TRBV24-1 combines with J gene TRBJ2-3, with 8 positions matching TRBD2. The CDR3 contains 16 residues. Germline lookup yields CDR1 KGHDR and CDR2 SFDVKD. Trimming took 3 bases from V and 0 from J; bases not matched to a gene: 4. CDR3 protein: CATSDALAGSTDTQYF. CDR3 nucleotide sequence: TGTGCCACCAGTGATGCCTTAGCGGGGAGCACAGATACGCAGTATTTT.

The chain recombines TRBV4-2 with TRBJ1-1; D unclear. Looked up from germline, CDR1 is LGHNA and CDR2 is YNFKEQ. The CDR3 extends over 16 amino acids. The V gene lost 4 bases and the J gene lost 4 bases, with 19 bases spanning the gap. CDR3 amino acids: CASSRRHREEGTEAFF. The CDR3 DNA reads TGTGCCAGCAGCCGCCGACATCGGGAGGAAGGCACTGAAGCTTTCTTT.

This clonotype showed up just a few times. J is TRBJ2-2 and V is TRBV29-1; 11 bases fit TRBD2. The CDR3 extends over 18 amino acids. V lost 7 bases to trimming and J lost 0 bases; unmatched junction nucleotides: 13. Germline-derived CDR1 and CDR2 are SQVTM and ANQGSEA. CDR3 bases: TGCAGCGCTTCCCCGACTAGCGGGGTTATAGCGAACACCGGGGAGCTGTTTTTT. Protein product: CSASPTSGVIANTGELFF.

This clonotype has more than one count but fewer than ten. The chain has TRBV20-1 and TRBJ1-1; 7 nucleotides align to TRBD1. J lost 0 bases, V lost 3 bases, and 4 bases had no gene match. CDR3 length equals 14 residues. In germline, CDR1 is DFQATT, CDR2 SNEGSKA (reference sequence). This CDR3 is CSASSTGLNTEAFF. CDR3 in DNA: TGCAGTGCTAGCTCGACAGGGTTGAACACTGAAGCTTTCTTT.

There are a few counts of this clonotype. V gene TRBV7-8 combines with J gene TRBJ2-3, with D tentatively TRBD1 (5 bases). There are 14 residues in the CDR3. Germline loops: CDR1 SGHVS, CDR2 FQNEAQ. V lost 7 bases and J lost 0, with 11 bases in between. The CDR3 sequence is CASMLTVSTDTQYF. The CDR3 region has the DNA TGTGCCAGCATGCTGACAGTTAGCACAGATACGCAGTATTTT.

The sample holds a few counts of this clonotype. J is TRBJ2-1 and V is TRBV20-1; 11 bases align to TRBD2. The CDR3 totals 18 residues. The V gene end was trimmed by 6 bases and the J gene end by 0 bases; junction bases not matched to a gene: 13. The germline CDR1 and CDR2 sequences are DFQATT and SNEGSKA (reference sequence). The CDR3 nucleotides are TGCAGTGCAGCGCCGGGACTAGCGGACTTCAGCTCCTACAATGAGCAGTTCTTC. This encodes CSAAPGLADFSSYNEQFF.

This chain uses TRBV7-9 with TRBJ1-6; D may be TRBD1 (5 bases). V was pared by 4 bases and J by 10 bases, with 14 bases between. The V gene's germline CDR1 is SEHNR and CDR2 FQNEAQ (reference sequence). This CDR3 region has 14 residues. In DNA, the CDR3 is TGTGCCAGCAGCTCCCTGGGCGGGACCTCACCCCTCCACTTT. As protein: CASSSLGGTSPLHF.

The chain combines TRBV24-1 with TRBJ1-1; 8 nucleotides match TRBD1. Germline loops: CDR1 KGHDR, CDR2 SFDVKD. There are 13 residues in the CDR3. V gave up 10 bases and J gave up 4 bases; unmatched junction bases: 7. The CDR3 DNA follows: TGTGCCACATCGGCAGGGGGCCTCACTGAAGCTTTCTTT. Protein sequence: CATSAGGLTEAFF.

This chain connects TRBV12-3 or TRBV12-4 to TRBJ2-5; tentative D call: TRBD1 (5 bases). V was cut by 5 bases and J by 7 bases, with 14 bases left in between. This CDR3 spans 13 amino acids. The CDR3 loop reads CASSPWGPSTQYF. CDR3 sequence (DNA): TGTGCCAGCAGTCCATGGGGCCCTTCGACCCAGTACTTC.

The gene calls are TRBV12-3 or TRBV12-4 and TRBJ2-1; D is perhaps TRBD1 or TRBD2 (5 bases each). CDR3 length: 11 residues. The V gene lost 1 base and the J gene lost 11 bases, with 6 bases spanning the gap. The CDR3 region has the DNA TGTGCCAGCAGTTTAGTGGGACAGCAGTTCTTC. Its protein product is CASSLVGQQFF.

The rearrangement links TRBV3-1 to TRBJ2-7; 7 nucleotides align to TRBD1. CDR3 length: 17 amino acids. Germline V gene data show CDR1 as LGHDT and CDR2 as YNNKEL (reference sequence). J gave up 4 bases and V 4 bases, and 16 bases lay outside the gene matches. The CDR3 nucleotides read TGTGCCAGCAGCCGCTTCGCTTGGGGGCAGGGACAGTACGAGCAGTACTTC. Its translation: CASSRFAWGQGQYEQYF.

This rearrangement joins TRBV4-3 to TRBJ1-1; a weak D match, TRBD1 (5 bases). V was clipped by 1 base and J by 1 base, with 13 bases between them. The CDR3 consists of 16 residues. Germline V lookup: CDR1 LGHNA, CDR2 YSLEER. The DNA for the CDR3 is TGCGCCAGCAGCCAAGTTTCGGGGGTTACGAACACTGAAGCTTTCTTT. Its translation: CASSQVSGVTNTEAFF.

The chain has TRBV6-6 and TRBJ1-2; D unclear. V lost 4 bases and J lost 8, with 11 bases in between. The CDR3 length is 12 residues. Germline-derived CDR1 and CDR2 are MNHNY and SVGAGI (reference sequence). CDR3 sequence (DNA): TGTGCCAGCAGTTCTGGGGAGGGCGGCTACACCTTC. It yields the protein CASSSGEGGYTF.

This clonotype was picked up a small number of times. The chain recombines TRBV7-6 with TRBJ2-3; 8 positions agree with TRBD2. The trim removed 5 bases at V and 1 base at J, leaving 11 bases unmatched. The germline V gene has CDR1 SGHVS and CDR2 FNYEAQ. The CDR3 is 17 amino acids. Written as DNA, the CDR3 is TGTGCCAGCAGCCCGGGACTAGGCCGGCCCGGCACAGATACGCAGTATTTT. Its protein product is CASSPGLGRPGTDTQYF.

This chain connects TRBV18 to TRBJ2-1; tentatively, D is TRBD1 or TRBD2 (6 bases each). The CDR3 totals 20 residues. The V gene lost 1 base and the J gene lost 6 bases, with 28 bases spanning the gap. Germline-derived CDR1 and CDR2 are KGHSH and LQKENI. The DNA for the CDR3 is TGTGCCAGCTCACCACAGATCCAGGGGAGGATCACTTTAACCTTCAATGAGCAGTTCTTC. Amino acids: CASSPQIQGRITLTFNEQFF.

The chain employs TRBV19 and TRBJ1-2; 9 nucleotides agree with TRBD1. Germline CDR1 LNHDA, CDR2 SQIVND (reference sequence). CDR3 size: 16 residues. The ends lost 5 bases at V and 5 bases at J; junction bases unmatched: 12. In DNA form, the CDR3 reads TGTGCCAGTAGTCCCCCGGGGGGGACAGGGACGTATGGCTACACCTTC. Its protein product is CASSPPGGTGTYGYTF.

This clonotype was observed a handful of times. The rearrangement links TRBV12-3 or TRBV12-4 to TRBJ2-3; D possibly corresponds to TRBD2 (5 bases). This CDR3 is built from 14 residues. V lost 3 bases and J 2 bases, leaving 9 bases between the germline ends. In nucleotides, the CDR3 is TGTGCCAGCAGTTTGCGGGTTGCCACAGATACGCAGTATTTT. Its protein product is CASSLRVATDTQYF.

For the CDR3, the DNA is TGTGCCAGCCTCACTGGGGGACTAGCGGGGAAAGAGACCCAGTACTTC. Its translation: CASLTGGLAGKETQYF. The chain uses TRBV2 and TRBJ2-5; 13 bases are a match to TRBD2. V shed 8 bases, J shed 3 bases, and the junction held 9 bases outside the gene matches. This CDR3 has 16 residues. Looked up from germline, CDR1 is SNHLY and CDR2 is FYNNEI.

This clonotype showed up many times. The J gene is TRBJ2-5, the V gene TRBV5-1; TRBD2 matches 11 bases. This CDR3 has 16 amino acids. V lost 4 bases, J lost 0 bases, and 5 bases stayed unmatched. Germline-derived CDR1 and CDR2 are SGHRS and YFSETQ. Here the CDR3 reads CASSQRLAGYQETQYF. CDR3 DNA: TGCGCCAGCAGCCAACGACTAGCGGGGTACCAAGAGACCCAGTACTTC.

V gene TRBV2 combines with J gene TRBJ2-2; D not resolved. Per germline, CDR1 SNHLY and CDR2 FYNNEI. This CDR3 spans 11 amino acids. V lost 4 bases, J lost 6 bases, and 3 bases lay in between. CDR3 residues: CASSAAGELFF. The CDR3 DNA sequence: TGTGCCAGCAGTGCGGCCGGGGAGCTGTTTTTT.